Below, one TCR beta chain is given with its context. This clonotype has a count of ten or more. No cognate antigen has been identified for it. There are no base qualities to consult, and no much larger clone falls within one base. Library preparation was by RACE. The sequencer was a NextSeq 500. Library preparation attached unique molecular identifiers to individual cDNA molecules for quantitative, reproducible TCR counting. The paper's data handling went like this. The median number of TCRs per sample was 95,638, ranging from roughly 20,000 to 700,000. The Decombinator software suite was used to annotate V, J and CDR3 in the TCR reads. To make PS versus PT1 abundance plots, every sample was subsampled to the same number of TCRs (28,000). Expanded TCRs were defined as absent before sensitization and observed at least eight times at the 2-week time point. TCRdb itself trimmed the public reads at Q25 with fastp, ran MiXCR and retained productive beta chains. Each entry merges the rows of one CDR3 protein and shows their most common DNA and genes. These V and J calls rely on TCRdb rather than the paper's analysis. In this sample the table shows about 47,000 distinct CDR3 sequences, roughly 4.2% of which occur a single time. The ten largest account for under 7% of the sample.

V has 4 bases trimmed and J has 10 bases trimmed; junction bases matching no gene number 21. Reading from cysteine to phenylalanine, the CDR3 counts 18 amino acids. Left in the record is the CDR3 DNA by itself, 54 bases read in frame from the first base. The germline V gene gives CDR1 as MDHEN and CDR2 as SYDVKM. The sample belongs to a study of human T cells and chemical hapten exposure listed by TCRdb under 2021. About the full investigation: The libraries were sequenced as a pool, and the TCR yield per sample differed mostly because of small variations in library volumes within the pool. In alopecia patients, the study followed how the peripheral blood TCR repertoire changed in vivo over primary and secondary sensitization to diphenylcyclopropenone (DPC), a hapten. From each blood RNA sample, both TCR alpha and TCR beta chains were sequenced. What the study reported, not specific to this receptor: DPC sensitization did not change how many TCRs were above 1 in 1000 frequency, and no evidence was found of alterations in global repertoire structure. Repeated subsampling changed both the strength of the expansion versus patch-test correlation and the threshold at which the correlation became significant.

In the paper's terms, the time point label means: healthy volunteer bleed at 2 weeks. Total RNA was extracted from unfractionated whole blood that had been collected in Tempus Blood RNA tubes. About 5 healthy volunteers acted as controls for TCR sequencing and had blood drawn at day 0, 2 weeks and 6 weeks. Sequences were obtained from whole blood. The sequence came from a human donor in good health. Some clones in this sample may be carry-over from other donors' samples. The rearranged chain carries TRBV28 and TRBJ2-7; 11 central nucleotides agree with TRBD2. The CDR3 region has the sequence CASSSVAGTSGAGANQYF. The nucleotide sequence reads as follows: TGTGCCAGCAGTTCCGTGGCCGGGACTAGCGGAGCGGGGGCAAATCAGTACTTC.